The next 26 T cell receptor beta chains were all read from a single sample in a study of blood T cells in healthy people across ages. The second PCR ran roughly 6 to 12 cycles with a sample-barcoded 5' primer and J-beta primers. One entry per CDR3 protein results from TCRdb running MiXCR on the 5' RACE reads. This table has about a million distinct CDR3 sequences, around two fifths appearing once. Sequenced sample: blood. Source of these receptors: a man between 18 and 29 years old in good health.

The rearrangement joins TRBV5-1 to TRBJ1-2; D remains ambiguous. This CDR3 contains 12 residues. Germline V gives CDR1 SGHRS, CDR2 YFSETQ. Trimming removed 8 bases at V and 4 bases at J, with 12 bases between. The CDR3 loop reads CARLGFGYGYTF. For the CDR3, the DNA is TGCGCCAGGTTGGGGTTCGGCTATGGCTACACCTTC.

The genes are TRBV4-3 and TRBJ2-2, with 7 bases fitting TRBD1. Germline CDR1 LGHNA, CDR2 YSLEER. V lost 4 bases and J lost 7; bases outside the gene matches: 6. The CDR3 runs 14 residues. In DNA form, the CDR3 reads TGCGCCAGCAGCCGGCGACAGGGAAGCGGGGAGCTGTTTTTT. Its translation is CASSRRQGSGELFF.

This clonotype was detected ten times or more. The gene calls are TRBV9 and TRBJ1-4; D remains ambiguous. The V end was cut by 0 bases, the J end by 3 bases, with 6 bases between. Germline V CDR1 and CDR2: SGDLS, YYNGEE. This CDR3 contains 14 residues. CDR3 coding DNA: TGTGCCAGCAGCGTAGGCGGGCCTAATGAAAAACTGTTTTTT. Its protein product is CASSVGGPNEKLFF.

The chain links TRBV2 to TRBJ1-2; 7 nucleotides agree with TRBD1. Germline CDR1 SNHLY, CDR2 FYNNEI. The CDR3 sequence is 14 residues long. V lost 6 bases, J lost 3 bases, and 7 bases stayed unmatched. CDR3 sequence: CASRLDRADYGYTF. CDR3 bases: TGTGCCAGCAGGTTAGACAGGGCGGACTATGGCTACACCTTC.

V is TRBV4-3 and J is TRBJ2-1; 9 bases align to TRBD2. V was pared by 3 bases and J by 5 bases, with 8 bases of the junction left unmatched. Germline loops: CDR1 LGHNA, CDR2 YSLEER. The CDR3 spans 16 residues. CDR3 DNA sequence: TGCGCCAGCAGCCAGGGGGGGACTAGCTGGCACAATGAGCAGTTCTTC. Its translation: CASSQGGTSWHNEQFF.

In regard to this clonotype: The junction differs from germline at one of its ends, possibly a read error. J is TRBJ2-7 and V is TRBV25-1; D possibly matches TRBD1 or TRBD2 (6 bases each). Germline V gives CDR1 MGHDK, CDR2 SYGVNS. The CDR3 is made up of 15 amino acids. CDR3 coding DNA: TGTGCCGGCAGTGACGGCTCAGGGGACTTCTACGAGCAGTACTTC. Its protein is CAGSDGSGDFYEQYF.

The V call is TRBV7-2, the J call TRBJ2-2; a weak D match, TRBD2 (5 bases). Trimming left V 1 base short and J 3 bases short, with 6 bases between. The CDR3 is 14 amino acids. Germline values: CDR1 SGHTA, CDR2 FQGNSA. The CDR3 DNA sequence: TGTGCCAGCAGCTTAGGAGGGTACACCGGGGAGCTGTTTTTT. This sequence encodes CASSLGGYTGELFF.

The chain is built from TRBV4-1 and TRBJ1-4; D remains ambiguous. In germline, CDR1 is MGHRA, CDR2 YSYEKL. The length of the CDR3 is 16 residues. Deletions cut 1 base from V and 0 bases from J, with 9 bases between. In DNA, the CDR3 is TGCGCCAGCAGCCAAGCCCAGGACCCAACTAATGAAAAACTGTTTTTT. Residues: CASSQAQDPTNEKLFF.

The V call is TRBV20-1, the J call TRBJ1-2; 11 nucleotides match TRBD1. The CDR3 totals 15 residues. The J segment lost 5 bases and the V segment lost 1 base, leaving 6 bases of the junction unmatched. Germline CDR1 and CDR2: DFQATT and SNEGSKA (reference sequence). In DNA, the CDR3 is TGCAGTGCTAGAGGCAAGGACAGGGGGCAGTATGGCTACACCTTC. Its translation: CSARGKDRGQYGYTF.

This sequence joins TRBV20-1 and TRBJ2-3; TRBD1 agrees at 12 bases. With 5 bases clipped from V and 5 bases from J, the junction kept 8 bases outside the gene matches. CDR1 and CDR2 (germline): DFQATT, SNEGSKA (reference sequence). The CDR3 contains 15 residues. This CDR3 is CSAPSGQGALDTQYF. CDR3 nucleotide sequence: TGCAGTGCTCCCTCGGGACAGGGGGCGTTAGATACGCAGTATTTT.

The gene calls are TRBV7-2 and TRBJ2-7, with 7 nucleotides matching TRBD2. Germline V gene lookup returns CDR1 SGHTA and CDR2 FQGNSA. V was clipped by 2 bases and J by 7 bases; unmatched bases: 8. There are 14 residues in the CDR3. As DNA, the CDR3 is TGTGCCAGCAGCTTACAGACTAGCTACAATGAGCAGTACTTC. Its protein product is CASSLQTSYNEQYF.

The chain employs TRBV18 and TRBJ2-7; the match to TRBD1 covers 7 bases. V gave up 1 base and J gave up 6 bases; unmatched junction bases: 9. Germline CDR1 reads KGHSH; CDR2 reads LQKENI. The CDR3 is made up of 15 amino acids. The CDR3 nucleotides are TGTGCCAGCTCACCACTCGGGACAGAGAATACCGAGCAGTACTTC. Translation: CASSPLGTENTEQYF.

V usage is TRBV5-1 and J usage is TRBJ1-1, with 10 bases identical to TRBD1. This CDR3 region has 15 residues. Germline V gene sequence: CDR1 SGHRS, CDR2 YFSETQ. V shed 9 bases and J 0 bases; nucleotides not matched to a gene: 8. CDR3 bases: TGCGCCACCGGACAGGGGGGGTCGATGAACACTGAAGCTTTCTTT. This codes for CATGQGGSMNTEAFF. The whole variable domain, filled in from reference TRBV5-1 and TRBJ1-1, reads KAGVTQTPRYLIKTRGQQVTLSCSPISGHRSVSWYQQTPGQGLQFLFEYFSETQRNKGNFPGRFSGRQFSNSRSEMNVSTLELGDSALYLCATGQGGSMNTEAFFGQGTRLTVV.

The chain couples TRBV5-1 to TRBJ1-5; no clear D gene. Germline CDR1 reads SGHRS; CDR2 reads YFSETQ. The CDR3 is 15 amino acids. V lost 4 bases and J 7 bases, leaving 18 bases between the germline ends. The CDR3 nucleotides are TGCGCCAGCAGCCCTGGCGTCAGCATCTACCAGCCCCAGCATTTT. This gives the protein CASSPGVSIYQPQHF.

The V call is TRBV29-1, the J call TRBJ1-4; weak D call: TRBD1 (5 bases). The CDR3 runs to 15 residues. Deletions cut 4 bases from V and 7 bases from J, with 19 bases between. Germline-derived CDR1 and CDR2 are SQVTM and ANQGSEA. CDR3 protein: CSVGVAGTRTEKLFF. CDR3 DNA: TGCAGCGTTGGGGTAGCCGGGACGCGGACTGAAAAACTGTTTTTT.

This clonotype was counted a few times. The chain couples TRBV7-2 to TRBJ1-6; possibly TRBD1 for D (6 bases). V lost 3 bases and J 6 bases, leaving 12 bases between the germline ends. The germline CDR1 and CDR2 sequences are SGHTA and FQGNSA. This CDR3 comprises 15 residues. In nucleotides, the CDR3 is TGTGCCAGCAGCTTCAACAGGGTTTCTAATTCACCCCTCCACTTT. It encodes CASSFNRVSNSPLHF.

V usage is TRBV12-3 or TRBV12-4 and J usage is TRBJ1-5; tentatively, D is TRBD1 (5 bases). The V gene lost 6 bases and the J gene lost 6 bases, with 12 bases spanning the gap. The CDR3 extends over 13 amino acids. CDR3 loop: CASRDQGTQPQHF. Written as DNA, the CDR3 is TGTGCCAGCAGAGACCAGGGCACTCAGCCCCAGCATTTT.

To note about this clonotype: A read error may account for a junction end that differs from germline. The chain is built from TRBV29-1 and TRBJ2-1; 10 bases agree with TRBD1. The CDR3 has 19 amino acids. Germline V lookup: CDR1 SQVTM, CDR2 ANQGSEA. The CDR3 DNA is TGCAGCGTTGATTCCGCGACAGGGGGCTCTCCAAGCTCCCACAATGAGCAGTTCTTC. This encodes CSVDSATGGSPSSHNEQFF.

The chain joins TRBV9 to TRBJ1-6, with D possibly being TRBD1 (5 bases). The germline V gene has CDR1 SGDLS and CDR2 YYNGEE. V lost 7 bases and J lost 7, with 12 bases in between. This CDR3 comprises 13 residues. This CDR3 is CASSGGFNSPLHF. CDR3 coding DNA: TGTGCCAGCTCCGGGGGTTTCAATTCACCCCTCCACTTT.

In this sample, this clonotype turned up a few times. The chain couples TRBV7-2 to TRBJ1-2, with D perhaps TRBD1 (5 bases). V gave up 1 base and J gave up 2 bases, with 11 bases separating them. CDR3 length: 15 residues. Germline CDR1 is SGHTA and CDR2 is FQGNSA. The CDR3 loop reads CASSLDVGGNYGYTF. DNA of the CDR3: TGTGCCAGCAGCTTAGATGTCGGGGGGAACTATGGCTACACCTTC.

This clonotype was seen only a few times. The CDR3 sequence is CASSYGGAGQVTYEQYF. The CDR3, as DNA: TGTGCCAGCAGTTACGGAGGTGCGGGACAGGTCACCTACGAGCAGTACTTC. The V gene is TRBV6-6, the J gene TRBJ2-7, with 8 positions matching TRBD1. Germline CDR1 reads MNHNY; CDR2 reads SVGAGI (reference sequence). J gave up 2 bases and V 2 bases, and 11 bases lay outside the gene matches. This CDR3 contains 17 residues.

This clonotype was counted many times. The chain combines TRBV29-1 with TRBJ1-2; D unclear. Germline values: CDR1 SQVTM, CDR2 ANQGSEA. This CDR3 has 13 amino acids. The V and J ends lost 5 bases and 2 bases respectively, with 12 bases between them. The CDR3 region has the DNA TGCAGCGTTAGACCCCCGGCCAACTATGGCTACACCTTC. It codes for CSVRPPANYGYTF.

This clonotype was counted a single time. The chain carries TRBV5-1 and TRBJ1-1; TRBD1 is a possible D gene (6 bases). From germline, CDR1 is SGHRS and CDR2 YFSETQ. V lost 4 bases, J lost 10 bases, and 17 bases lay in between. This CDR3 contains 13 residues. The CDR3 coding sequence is TGCGCCAGCAGCGTCAGAGGGCCGGGGGCAGCTTTCTTT. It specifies CASSVRGPGAAFF.

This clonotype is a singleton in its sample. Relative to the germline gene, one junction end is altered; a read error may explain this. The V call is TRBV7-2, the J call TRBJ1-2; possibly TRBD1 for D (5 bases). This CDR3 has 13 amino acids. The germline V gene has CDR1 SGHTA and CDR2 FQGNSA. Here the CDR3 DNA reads TGTGTCAGCAGCCCGGACATGTCATATGGCTACACCTTC. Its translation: CVSSPDMSYGYTF.

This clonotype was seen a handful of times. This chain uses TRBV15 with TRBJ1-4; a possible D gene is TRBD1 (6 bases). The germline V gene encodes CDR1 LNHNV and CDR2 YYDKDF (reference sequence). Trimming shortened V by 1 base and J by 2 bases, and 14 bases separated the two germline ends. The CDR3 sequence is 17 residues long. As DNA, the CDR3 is TGTGCCACCAGCAGAGTCCCACTGGGGGCTACTAATGAAAAACTGTTTTTT. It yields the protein CATSRVPLGATNEKLFF.

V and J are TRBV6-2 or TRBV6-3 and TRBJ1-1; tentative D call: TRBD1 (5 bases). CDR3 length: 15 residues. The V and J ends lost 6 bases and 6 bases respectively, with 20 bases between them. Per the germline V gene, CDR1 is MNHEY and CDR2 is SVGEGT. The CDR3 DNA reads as TGTGCCAGCAGAAATCCCGGGGCGAGTTTCGCTGAAGCTTTCTTT. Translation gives CASRNPGASFAEAFF.